This T cell receptor (beta chain) was identified during a study of blood T cell repertoires in COVID-19. Here immunoSEQ multiplex PCR was the method, and the copy in TCRdb shows in-frame clones only, minus some. The sample has almost 250,000 clones, 85% to 90% seen once. Sequenced input: PBMCs or T cells enriched from blood (not recorded which). The receptor comes from a woman in her forties or fifties who had recovered from COVID-19.

For the CDR3, the DNA is TGTGCCAGCACCCGTGGGAGGGGGACAGATACGCAGTATTTT. Protein: CASTRGRGTDTQYF. The rearrangement links TRBV6-5 to TRBJ2-3, with D possibly TRBD2 on 7 matching bases. The V end lost 7 bases, the J end lost 3 bases, and 14 bases lay between the germline ends. Germline CDR1 and CDR2: MNHEY and SVGAGI. The CDR3 has 14 residues.